These 32 T cell receptor beta chains were all obtained from the same sample, sequenced in a study of shared clonotypes between healthy human individuals. Produced via immunoSEQ multiplex PCR; TCRdb's table is partial and in-frame only. The sample lists about 2 million clones; 85% to 95% were seen once. Sequencing was done on a sample of naive CD4+ T cells sorted from blood. Subset: CD45RA+ positively selected. The source of these receptors is a man younger than 35 in good health.

The rearrangement joins TRBV7-8 to TRBJ2-1; 7 nucleotides line up with TRBD2. The CDR3 runs to 17 residues. From germline, CDR1 is SGHVS and CDR2 FQNEAQ. Trimming took 5 bases from V and 0 from J; bases not matched to a gene: 10. CDR3 sequence reads: CASSPQLAQSSYNEQFF. The CDR3 nucleotides are TGTGCCAGCAGCCCCCAACTAGCGCAAAGCTCCTACAATGAGCAGTTCTTC. The variable domain in full, completed from reference TRBV7-8 and TRBJ2-1, reads GAGVSQSPRYKVAKRGQDVALRCDPISGHVSLFWYQQALGQGPEFLTYFQNEAQLDKSGLPSDRFFAERPEGSVSTLKIQRTQQEDSAVYLCASSPQLAQSSYNEQFFGPGTRLTVL.

This rearrangement joins TRBV15 to TRBJ2-4; 7 bases are shared with TRBD2. Trimming removed 2 bases from V and 0 bases from J; junction bases left unmatched: 7. Germline V gives CDR1 LNHNV, CDR2 YYDKDF (reference sequence). The CDR3 is 17 residues long. CDR3 sequence: CATSRKSGTLAKNIQYF. The CDR3 coding sequence is TGTGCCACCAGCAGAAAGAGCGGGACCCTAGCCAAAAACATTCAGTACTTC.

This rearrangement joins TRBV5-1 to TRBJ2-3, with 10 bases aligning to TRBD2. Trimming removed 1 base from V and 3 bases from J; junction bases left unmatched: 5. Germline CDR1 SGHRS, CDR2 YFSETQ. The CDR3 runs to 16 residues. CDR3 sequence reads: CASSLYTSGATDTQYF. Written as DNA, the CDR3 is TGCGCCAGCAGCTTGTACACTAGCGGGGCAACAGATACGCAGTATTTT. The full variable domain, its missing parts supplied by reference TRBV5-1 and TRBJ2-3, is KAGVTQTPRYLIKTRGQQVTLSCSPISGHRSVSWYQQTPGQGLQFLFEYFSETQRNKGNFPGRFSGRQFSNSRSEMNVSTLELGDSALYLCASSLYTSGATDTQYFGPGTRLTVL.

The rearrangement joins TRBV7-9 to TRBJ2-7; 11 nucleotides match TRBD2. The CDR3 is 14 amino acids. V lost 5 bases and J lost 5; bases outside the gene matches: 5. Germline-derived CDR1 and CDR2 are SEHNR and FQNEAQ (reference sequence). CDR3 bases: TGTGCCAGCAGCCCCCTAGCGGGGGGCCACGAGCAGTACTTC. Translation gives CASSPLAGGHEQYF.

This chain's CDR3 is CATSRDGGYEQYF. The CDR3 coding sequence is TGTGCCACCAGCAGAGATGGGGGCTACGAGCAGTACTTC. The rearrangement links TRBV15 to TRBJ2-7; D tentatively reads TRBD1 or TRBD2 (5 bases each). The CDR3 is made up of 13 amino acids. Trimming pared 0 bases from V and 3 bases from J, leaving 6 bases between. Germline CDR1 is LNHNV and CDR2 is YYDKDF (reference sequence). Based on the CDR3 plus reference TRBV15 and TRBJ2-7, the full variable domain is DAMVIQNPRYQVTQFGKPVTLSCSQTLNHNVMYWYQQKSSQAPKLLFHYYDKDFNNEADTPDNFQSRRPNTSFCFLDIRSPGLGDTAMYLCATSRDGGYEQYFGPGTRLTVT.

The V call is TRBV23-1, the J call TRBJ1-1; D is unresolved. TRBV23-1 is assigned to the ORF class and has an uncertain function. The CDR3 contains 13 residues. The V end was cut by 5 bases, the J end by 0 bases, with 7 bases between. Here the CDR3 DNA reads TGCGCCAGCAGTGGCCCGATGAACACTGAAGCTTTCTTT. Translation gives CASSGPMNTEAFF.

The J gene is TRBJ1-2, the V gene TRBV7-9, with D possibly being TRBD1 (5 bases). Between the trimmed V and J ends, which lost 7 bases and 0 bases, there was a span of 12 bases. CDR3 length: 14 amino acids. Germline values: CDR1 SEHNR, CDR2 FQNEAQ (reference sequence). CDR3: CASTPGSSNYGYTF. CDR3 DNA: TGTGCCAGCACCCCAGGGTCCTCTAACTATGGCTACACCTTC.

V is TRBV6-1 and J is TRBJ2-7, with a tentative D call TRBD1 (6 bases). CDR3 length: 14 residues. Germline-derived CDR1 and CDR2 are MNHNS and SASEGT. V was trimmed by 6 bases and J by 3 bases, leaving 15 bases between them. CDR3 sequence reads: CASSHRTAIYEQYF. The CDR3 bases are TGTGCCAGCAGCCATCGGACAGCTATCTACGAGCAGTACTTC.

V usage is TRBV7-2 and J usage is TRBJ1-6; D not resolved. Trimming pared 3 bases from V and 4 bases from J, leaving 1 base between. The germline gives CDR1 SGHTA, CDR2 FQGNSA. This CDR3 contains 12 residues. In nucleotides, the CDR3 is TGTGCCAGCAGCTTTTATAATTCACCCCTCCACTTT. This sequence encodes CASSFYNSPLHF.

This clone was observed once. The rearrangement uses TRBV19 and TRBJ1-2; perhaps TRBD1 as D (5 bases). CDR1 and CDR2 (germline): LNHDA, SQIVND (reference sequence). CDR3 length: 16 amino acids. V lost 5 bases, J lost 1 base, and 17 bases lay in between. CDR3 sequence reads: CASSDPRADSNYGYTF. DNA of the CDR3: TGTGCCAGTAGTGACCCCCGGGCAGACAGTAACTATGGCTACACCTTC.

The rearrangement joins TRBV10-3 to TRBJ2-1; D is possibly TRBD2 (7 bases). V lost 7 bases to trimming and J lost 10 bases, with 20 bases between them. The CDR3 is made up of 14 amino acids. The V gene's germline CDR1 is ENHRY and CDR2 SYGVKD. CDR3 nucleotides: TGTGCCATCAACGGCGGGGGCAAATCCAGCGAGCAGTTCTTC. Residues: CAINGGGKSSEQFF.

The V and J genes are TRBV7-2 and TRBJ1-2, with a weak D call TRBD1 (6 bases). The CDR3 has 18 residues. Germline values: CDR1 SGHTA, CDR2 FQGNSA. The V gene lost 4 bases and the J gene lost 3 bases, with 24 bases spanning the gap. This chain's CDR3 is CASSSLGGTTGTYYGYTF. CDR3 bases: TGTGCCAGCAGCTCCCTAGGGGGGACAACAGGCACCTACTATGGCTACACCTTC. Filled out from reference TRBV7-2 and TRBJ1-2, the complete variable domain reads GAGVSQSPSNKVTEKGKDVELRCDPISGHTALYWYRQSLGQGLEFLIYFQGNSAPDKSGLPSDRFSAERTGGSVSTLTIQRTQQEDSAVYLCASSSLGGTTGTYYGYTFGSGTRLTVV.

The chain is built from TRBV7-2 and TRBJ2-7; 10 bases agree with TRBD2. Germline loops: CDR1 SGHTA, CDR2 FQGNSA. This CDR3 is 16 amino acids long. J was trimmed by 6 bases and V by 1 base; bases with no gene match: 9. The CDR3 DNA is TGTGCCAGCAGCTTAGTCGTACTAGCGGGGATAGGCGAGCAGTACTTC. Encoded protein: CASSLVVLAGIGEQYF.

This clone was observed once. The V and J genes are TRBV5-1 and TRBJ2-1; 9 bases agree with TRBD1. The CDR3 is made up of 16 amino acids. V lost 0 bases and J lost 4; bases outside the gene matches: 5. In germline, CDR1 is SGHRS, CDR2 YFSETQ. This CDR3 reads CASSLARDRVYNEQFF. DNA of the CDR3: TGCGCCAGCAGCTTGGCCCGGGACAGGGTGTACAATGAGCAGTTCTTC.

The gene calls are TRBV9 and TRBJ2-1; a possible D gene is TRBD2 (6 bases). The V end was cut by 5 bases, the J end by 0 bases, with 12 bases between. CDR1 is SGDLS and CDR2 is YYNGEE in the germline V gene. The CDR3 is made up of 15 amino acids. CDR3 sequence: CASSDSGSSYNEQFF. CDR3 DNA: TGTGCCAGCAGTGATAGCGGTAGCTCCTACAATGAGCAGTTCTTC.

The CDR3 nucleotides are TGCGCCAGCAGCCAGGCCCCAGGGAGTAAATACAATGAGCAGTTCTTC. This codes for CASSQAPGSKYNEQFF. The rearrangement joins TRBV4-1 to TRBJ2-1; D tentatively reads TRBD1 or TRBD2 (5 bases each). V was trimmed by 3 bases and J by 4 bases, leaving 16 bases between them. Germline values: CDR1 MGHRA, CDR2 YSYEKL. The CDR3 is made up of 16 amino acids.

This chain links TRBV5-8 with TRBJ2-7, with a weak D call TRBD2 (6 bases). Germline V gives CDR1 SGHTS, CDR2 YDEGEE. This CDR3 is 14 amino acids long. Trimming stripped 3 bases from V and 6 bases from J, with 16 bases between. This CDR3 reads CASSSGTRWREQYF. The CDR3 bases are TGTGCCAGCAGCTCCGGGACTCGCTGGCGCGAGCAGTACTTC.

This rearrangement joins TRBV6-5 to TRBJ1-1; 7 nucleotides match TRBD1. Germline V gene data show CDR1 as MNHEY and CDR2 as SVGAGI. The CDR3 consists of 11 residues. The ends lost 6 bases at V and 11 bases at J; junction bases unmatched: 6. The CDR3 reads CASSGGQFAFF. The CDR3 bases are TGTGCCAGCAGCGGGGGACAGTTCGCTTTCTTT.

This chain uses TRBV5-1 with TRBJ2-5, with TRBD2 matching 12 bases. The CDR3 totals 15 residues. Trimming removed 4 bases from V and 5 bases from J; junction bases left unmatched: 6. From germline, CDR1 is SGHRS and CDR2 YFSETQ. CDR3 region: CASSPGLAGHETQYF. The CDR3 nucleotides are TGCGCCAGCAGCCCAGGACTAGCGGGGCACGAGACCCAGTACTTC.

J is TRBJ1-4 and V is TRBV30, with a possible D match to TRBD1 (6 bases). CDR1 and CDR2 from the germline V gene are GTSNPN and SVGIG (reference sequence). The CDR3 spans 18 residues. V was trimmed by 0 bases and J by 4 bases, leaving 21 bases between them. This CDR3 reads CAWSVSLTPGEGNEKLFF. The DNA for the CDR3 is TGTGCCTGGAGTGTATCCCTCACCCCAGGGGAAGGTAATGAAAAACTGTTTTTT.

Details on this clone: Other DNA sequences in the same sample also yield this CDR3. J is TRBJ2-4 and V is TRBV18; possibly TRBD1 or TRBD2 for D (5 bases each). In germline, CDR1 is KGHSH, CDR2 LQKENI. The V end lost 3 bases, the J end lost 8 bases, and 5 bases lay between the germline ends. This CDR3 has 11 amino acids. The CDR3 DNA is TGTGCCAGCTCACCGGGGGACATTCAGTACTTC. Its protein is CASSPGDIQYF.

The rearrangement joins TRBV18 to TRBJ1-5; D is possibly TRBD1 (5 bases). Germline V gene lookup returns CDR1 KGHSH and CDR2 LQKENI. The V and J ends lost 0 bases and 4 bases respectively, with 10 bases between them. The CDR3 loop spans 15 amino acids. The chain's CDR3 is CASSPPGGRNQPQHF. The DNA of the CDR3 is TGTGCCAGCTCACCACCGGGGGGTAGGAATCAGCCCCAGCATTTT.

The chain couples TRBV10-1 to TRBJ2-7, with D tentatively TRBD2 (5 bases). The CDR3 loop spans 13 amino acids. The ends were cut back, 2 bases at V and 7 bases at J, with 12 bases in the middle. CDR1 and CDR2 from the germline V gene are WNHNN and SYGVQD (reference sequence). The CDR3 DNA is TGCGCCAGCAGTGAGAGGTTGCGAGGGGAGCAGTACTTC. Translated: CASSERLRGEQYF.

The chain employs TRBV7-2 and TRBJ1-4; no clear D. This CDR3 has 15 amino acids. V was trimmed by 5 bases and J by 6 bases, leaving 16 bases between them. Germline V gene sequence: CDR1 SGHTA, CDR2 FQGNSA. The CDR3 bases are TGTGCCAGCAGCCAATCCGGGAGACAAGATGAAAAACTGTTTTTT. It yields the protein CASSQSGRQDEKLFF. Together with reference TRBV7-2 and TRBJ1-4, the CDR3 gives the full variable domain: GAGVSQSPSNKVTEKGKDVELRCDPISGHTALYWYRQSLGQGLEFLIYFQGNSAPDKSGLPSDRFSAERTGGSVSTLTIQRTQQEDSAVYLCASSQSGRQDEKLFFGSGTQLSVL.

The chain links TRBV6-4 to TRBJ2-2; TRBD1 might be the D (6 bases). The germline V gene has CDR1 MRHNA and CDR2 SNTAGT. Trimming removed 7 bases at V and 3 bases at J, with 12 bases between. CDR3 length equals 14 residues. This CDR3 is CASTRTADTGELFF. CDR3 DNA: TGTGCCAGCACTCGGACAGCTGACACCGGGGAGCTGTTTTTT.

The rearrangement uses TRBV5-1 and TRBJ2-3; the match to TRBD2 covers 7 bases. The germline CDR1 and CDR2 sequences are SGHRS and YFSETQ. V lost 0 bases and J lost 10; bases outside the gene matches: 8. This CDR3 has 14 residues. CDR3 coding DNA: TGCGCCAGCAGCTTGGGGGGCTCAGGACTAGCGCAGTATTTT. Protein product: CASSLGGSGLAQYF.

This clone was detected once. The sample has other DNA sequences that encode this CDR3 too. The chain carries TRBV9 and TRBJ2-3; D is possibly TRBD2 (6 bases). The CDR3 contains 15 residues. The V end lost 0 bases, the J end lost 1 base, and 9 bases lay between the germline ends. Germline CDR1 and CDR2: SGDLS and YYNGEE. CDR3 DNA: TGTGCCAGCAGCGTAGACCCTAGCGGCACAGATACGCAGTATTTT. Its translation: CASSVDPSGTDTQYF.

On this clone: Other nucleotide sequences in the sample specify the same CDR3. The chain uses TRBV19 and TRBJ2-7, with 7 bases identical to TRBD1. J lost 3 bases, V lost 4 bases, and 6 bases had no gene match. Germline V gives CDR1 LNHDA, CDR2 SQIVND (reference sequence). This CDR3 comprises 14 residues. CDR3 protein: CASSTLTGSYEQYF. In DNA form, the CDR3 reads TGTGCCAGTAGTACCTTGACAGGGAGCTACGAGCAGTACTTC.

The J gene is TRBJ2-3, the V gene TRBV7-9; tentative D call: TRBD2 (6 bases). V was clipped by 3 bases and J by 5 bases, with 15 bases between them. This CDR3 region has 15 residues. Per germline, CDR1 SEHNR and CDR2 FQNEAQ (reference sequence). The chain's CDR3 is CASSFGGTAGDTQYF. The CDR3 DNA is TGTGCCAGCAGCTTCGGGGGAACGGCAGGAGATACGCAGTATTTT. The full variable domain, rest sourced from reference TRBV7-9 and TRBJ2-3, is DTGVSQNPRHKITKRGQNVTFRCDPISEHNRLYWYRQTLGQGPEFLTYFQNEAQLEKSRLLSDRFSAERPKGSFSTLEIQRTEQGDSAMYLCASSFGGTAGDTQYFGPGTRLTVL.

This rearrangement joins TRBV10-3 to TRBJ2-1, with 13 bases lining up with TRBD2. Germline trimming cut 10 bases from V and 9 bases from J; bases unmatched to any gene: 15. Germline CDR1 reads ENHRY; CDR2 reads SYGVKD. This CDR3 spans 16 amino acids. The CDR3 sequence: CATASQLAGGLVEQFF. Written as DNA, the CDR3 is TGTGCCACCGCCTCCCAACTAGCGGGAGGGCTGGTTGAGCAGTTCTTC.

V is TRBV14 and J is TRBJ2-5; perhaps TRBD2 as D (5 bases). The CDR3 runs to 16 residues. V was shortened by 1 base and J by 1 base, with 13 bases between the two germline ends. From germline, CDR1 is SGHDN and CDR2 FVKESK. CDR3 in DNA: TGTGCCAGCAGCCAAGGGTGGGTGAGGGCCCAAGAGACCCAGTACTTC. This encodes CASSQGWVRAQETQYF.

The chain is built from TRBV18 and TRBJ2-7; 7 nucleotides line up with TRBD2. CDR3 size: 16 residues. Looked up from germline, CDR1 is KGHSH and CDR2 is LQKENI. Trimming removed 3 bases from V and 2 bases from J; junction bases left unmatched: 10. The CDR3 DNA follows: TGTGCCAGCTCACCGGAGGGAGGGTCATTGACCTACGAGCAGTACTTC. Translating gives CASSPEGGSLTYEQYF.